A single sample is the source of the 27 T cell receptor beta chains below, sequenced in a study of shared clonotypes between healthy human individuals. Terminally differentiated effector memory CD45RA+ cells were excluded by CCR7 positive selection of CD45RO-negative cells. Libraries were prepared by immunoSEQ multiplex PCR; TCRdb keeps only in-frame clonotypes and omits some of them. The data show about 580,000 clones, 98% seen once. The sequenced sample was naive CD8+ T cells sorted from blood. These receptors all come from a man aged 25 to 40 in good health.

V usage is TRBV13 and J usage is TRBJ2-7; 8 positions match TRBD2. The V gene's germline CDR1 is PRHDT and CDR2 FYEKMQ (reference sequence). V shed 2 bases and J 1 base; nucleotides not matched to a gene: 4. The CDR3 sequence is 15 residues long. The CDR3 bases are TGTGCCAGCAGCTTATCCCGGGAGGGGTCCTACGAGCAGTACTTC. Residues: CASSLSREGSYEQYF.

V gene TRBV14 combines with J gene TRBJ2-1; D remains unclear. CDR1 and CDR2 (germline): SGHDN, FVKESK. CDR3 length: 18 residues. V lost 4 bases and J 0 bases, leaving 19 bases between the germline ends. Here the CDR3 DNA reads TGTGCCAGCAGCCCCTCTACGGCGGAGCCCTACTCCTACAATGAGCAGTTCTTC. It codes for CASSPSTAEPYSYNEQFF.

Remarks on this clone: At one of its ends the junction is not consistent with the germline gene, which may arise from a read error. This chain connects TRBV11-2 to TRBJ2-2, with 12 bases that match TRBD2. CDR1 is SGHAT and CDR2 is FQNNGV in the germline V gene. CDR3 length: 18 residues. The CDR3 reads CANSLVLAGGPRTGELFF. CDR3 nucleotides: TGTGCCAACAGCTTAGTCCTAGCGGGAGGGCCTCGCACCGGGGAGCTGTTTTTT.

The gene calls are TRBV29-1 and TRBJ2-7; D is unresolved. The germline V gene encodes CDR1 SQVTM and CDR2 ANQGSEA. V lost 7 bases and J 7 bases, leaving 17 bases between the germline ends. The CDR3 consists of 12 residues. DNA of the CDR3: TGCAGCGCCATAGGCCTCGGTGGGGAGCAGTACTTC. Its translation is CSAIGLGGEQYF.

The J gene is TRBJ2-7, the V gene TRBV23-1, with 7 bases fitting TRBD2. TRBV23-1 counts as an open reading frame of uncertain function. The CDR3 runs 19 residues. V lost 0 bases, J lost 4 bases, and 18 bases stayed unmatched. This CDR3 reads CASSQSSPRGWAIRYEQYF. In DNA, the CDR3 is TGCGCCAGCAGTCAATCGTCCCCGCGGGGGTGGGCGATTAGGTACGAGCAGTACTTC.

The rearrangement links TRBV5-1 to TRBJ2-2, with D possibly matching TRBD2 (6 bases). CDR3 size: 17 residues. Germline CDR1 is SGHRS and CDR2 is YFSETQ. Trimming took off 1 base at V and 6 bases at J, with 19 bases between the two ends. As DNA, the CDR3 is TGCGCCAGCAGCTTGCTGCAGGGACTCGGCTTAGCCGGGGAGCTGTTTTTT. This translates into CASSLLQGLGLAGELFF.

The gene calls are TRBV15 and TRBJ2-7; TRBD2 aligns across 11 bases. CDR3 length: 16 amino acids. From germline, CDR1 is LNHNV and CDR2 YYDKDF (reference sequence). V shed 3 bases and J 7 bases; nucleotides not matched to a gene: 11. CDR3 region: CATSSPTSGRGWEQYF. The CDR3 coding sequence is TGTGCCACCAGCAGTCCCACTAGCGGGAGAGGTTGGGAGCAGTACTTC.

The chain carries TRBV14 and TRBJ2-7; 12 bases are a match to TRBD2. The V segment lost 1 base and the J segment 6 bases; nucleotides outside the gene matches: 4. The CDR3 contains 15 residues. Germline lookup yields CDR1 SGHDN and CDR2 FVKESK. CDR3 protein: CASSQGLAGESEQYF. CDR3 nucleotides: TGTGCCAGCAGCCAAGGACTAGCGGGAGAAAGCGAGCAGTACTTC.

V and J are TRBV27 and TRBJ2-3; D call uncertain. This CDR3 spans 14 amino acids. The V and J ends lost 0 bases and 5 bases respectively, with 9 bases between them. Germline CDR1 MNHEY, CDR2 SMNVEV (reference sequence). The CDR3 bases are TGTGCCAGCAGTTTATCGCCTGAAATAGATACGCAGTATTTT. It codes for CASSLSPEIDTQYF.

The chain links TRBV15 to TRBJ2-7, with D tentatively TRBD1 (6 bases). V was shortened by 2 bases and J by 3 bases, with 14 bases between the two germline ends. CDR3 size: 15 residues. Germline V lookup: CDR1 LNHNV, CDR2 YYDKDF (reference sequence). Here the CDR3 reads CATSRPTGRGYEQYF. CDR3 nucleotide sequence: TGTGCCACCAGCAGACCGACAGGAAGGGGCTACGAGCAGTACTTC.

The chain links TRBV29-1 to TRBJ2-7; D is tentatively TRBD1 or TRBD2 (5 bases each). V lost 0 bases to trimming and J lost 3 bases, with 12 bases between them. Germline CDR1 and CDR2: SQVTM and ANQGSEA. The CDR3 has 14 residues. The CDR3 DNA sequence: TGCAGCGTTGAAGATCCGGGGACCCTCTACGAGCAGTACTTC. It codes for CSVEDPGTLYEQYF.

This chain links TRBV29-1 with TRBJ1-1, with 7 bases lining up with TRBD1. The CDR3 is 10 amino acids. Germline CDR1 is SQVTM and CDR2 is ANQGSEA. With V trimmed by 8 bases and J by 8 bases, 5 bases remained unmatched. The CDR3 spells CSHGQDEAFF. The CDR3 DNA reads TGCAGCCACGGACAGGACGAAGCTTTCTTT.

V gene TRBV27 combines with J gene TRBJ1-5; TRBD1 matches 10 bases. J was trimmed by 4 bases and V by 4 bases; bases with no gene match: 4. CDR3 size: 15 residues. Germline V gives CDR1 MNHEY, CDR2 SMNVEV (reference sequence). CDR3 in DNA: TGTGCCAGCAGTTCTAGACAGGGGGCGAATCAGCCCCAGCATTTT. It yields the protein CASSSRQGANQPQHF.

Only a few counts were recorded for this clone. The rearrangement links TRBV30 to TRBJ1-5; 7 bases are a match to TRBD1. The CDR3 is 16 residues long. Germline CDR1 reads GTSNPN; CDR2 reads SVGIG (reference sequence). V was clipped by 0 bases and J by 3 bases; unmatched bases: 8. The CDR3, as DNA: TGTGCCTGGAGTGTAAGGGGGCAGGGACACAATCAGCCCCAGCATTTT. Its translation: CAWSVRGQGHNQPQHF.

As regards this clone: Distinct nucleotide sequences in the sample also encode this CDR3. The gene calls are TRBV27 and TRBJ2-1; no definite D call. The CDR3 is 13 residues long. Trimming stripped 0 bases from V and 4 bases from J, with 4 bases between. The germline CDR1 and CDR2 sequences are MNHEY and SMNVEV (reference sequence). DNA for the CDR3: TGTGCCAGCAGTTTATCCGCTTACAATGAGCAGTTCTTC. Its translation is CASSLSAYNEQFF.

The genes are TRBV6-1 and TRBJ2-1; 9 bases agree with TRBD2. Germline V gives CDR1 MNHNS, CDR2 SASEGT. The trim removed 1 base at V and 6 bases at J, leaving 4 bases unmatched. The CDR3 runs to 15 residues. The CDR3 loop reads CASSEDVTSGNEQFF. The CDR3 DNA follows: TGTGCCAGCAGTGAAGACGTGACTAGCGGCAATGAGCAGTTCTTC.

The chain is built from TRBV5-1 and TRBJ1-5; D uncertain. CDR1 SGHRS and CDR2 YFSETQ come from the germline V gene. V lost 5 bases and J lost 3, with 9 bases in between. CDR3 length equals 13 residues. CDR3 sequence reads: CASRPGPNQPQHF. The CDR3 region has the DNA TGCGCCAGCAGACCAGGACCCAATCAGCCCCAGCATTTT.

Of note for this clone: Other DNA sequences within the sample encode an identical CDR3. This chain uses TRBV27 with TRBJ2-7, with a weak D call TRBD2 (5 bases). The germline V and J ends were trimmed by 6 bases and 3 bases, with 9 bases remaining between them. Germline V CDR1 and CDR2: MNHEY, SMNVEV (reference sequence). CDR3 length: 12 residues. CDR3 nucleotides: TGTGCCAGCAGCTCAACTAGCTACGAGCAGTACTTC. Amino acids: CASSSTSYEQYF.

V is TRBV29-1 and J is TRBJ2-1, with D hard to call. CDR1 SQVTM and CDR2 ANQGSEA come from the germline V gene. This CDR3 comprises 13 residues. Trimming cost V 3 bases and J 7 bases, with 13 bases left between them. CDR3: CSVDPANLNEQFF. CDR3 bases: TGCAGCGTTGATCCCGCCAACTTGAATGAGCAGTTCTTC.

This chain uses TRBV4-1 with TRBJ1-1, with 7 bases aligning to TRBD1. CDR1 is MGHRA and CDR2 is YSYEKL in the germline V gene. This CDR3 is built from 14 residues. The V segment lost 6 bases and the J segment 5 bases; nucleotides outside the gene matches: 9. The chain's CDR3 is CASREAGGRTEAFF. The CDR3 DNA is TGCGCCAGCAGAGAAGCAGGGGGACGGACTGAAGCTTTCTTT.

V and J are TRBV27 and TRBJ2-7; D ambiguous. The V gene lost 3 bases and the J gene lost 3 bases, with 6 bases spanning the gap. The CDR3 totals 12 residues. Germline V gene sequence: CDR1 MNHEY, CDR2 SMNVEV (reference sequence). For the CDR3, the DNA is TGTGCCAGCAGTTTGAACAACTACGAGCAGTACTTC. Amino acids: CASSLNNYEQYF.

The V call is TRBV29-1, the J call TRBJ2-7; 7 bases line up with TRBD1. This CDR3 has 12 residues. Germline loops: CDR1 SQVTM, CDR2 ANQGSEA. The V segment lost 1 base and the J segment 4 bases; nucleotides outside the gene matches: 1. For the CDR3, the DNA is TGCAGCGTTGAAGTACAGGGGTACGAGCAGTACTTC. Translated: CSVEVQGYEQYF.

The chain's CDR3 is CASSLVRGFRDEQFF. The CDR3 DNA reads as TGCGCCAGCAGCTTGGTCCGGGGCTTCCGAGATGAGCAGTTCTTC. V and J are TRBV5-1 and TRBJ2-1; D possibly matches TRBD1 or TRBD2 (5 bases each). Germline V gene sequence: CDR1 SGHRS, CDR2 YFSETQ. Trimming left V 0 bases short and J 8 bases short, with 15 bases between. The CDR3 spans 15 residues.

V usage is TRBV11-3 and J usage is TRBJ2-1, with 9 bases aligning to TRBD2. In germline, CDR1 is SGHNT, CDR2 YENEEA. V was clipped by 3 bases and J by 9 bases; unmatched bases: 6. The CDR3 length is 14 residues. The CDR3 nucleotides are TGTGCCAGCAGCTTGGCGGGAGCGGGGGGTGAGCAGTTCTTC. This codes for CASSLAGAGGEQFF. The variable domain in full, completed from reference TRBV11-3 and TRBJ2-1, reads EAGVVQSPRYKIIEKKQPVAFWCNPISGHNTLYWYLQNLGQGPELLIRYENEEAVDDSQLPKDRFSAERLKGVDSTLKIQPAELGDSAVYLCASSLAGAGGEQFFGPGTRLTVL.

The chain uses TRBV7-9 and TRBJ1-5; D might be TRBD1 (5 bases). Germline V CDR1 and CDR2: SEHNR, FQNEAQ (reference sequence). V lost 6 bases, J lost 5 bases, and 11 bases lay in between. The CDR3 length is 13 residues. The CDR3 is CASRSTGDQPQHF. DNA for the CDR3: TGTGCCAGCAGGTCAACAGGAGATCAGCCCCAGCATTTT.

The chain is built from TRBV11-2 and TRBJ1-1, with D tentatively TRBD1 (5 bases). The ends were cut back, 5 bases at V and 0 bases at J, with 22 bases in the middle. The CDR3 loop spans 18 amino acids. Looked up from germline, CDR1 is SGHAT and CDR2 is FQNNGV. The CDR3 loop reads CASSPGRQSLTLNTEAFF. DNA of the CDR3: TGTGCCAGCAGCCCAGGGAGACAGTCTCTTACTCTGAACACTGAAGCTTTCTTT.

The CDR3 sequence is CASSERSGGELFF. As DNA, the CDR3 is TGTGCCAGCAGTGAAAGGAGTGGCGGGGAGCTGTTTTTT. The V call is TRBV6-1, the J call TRBJ2-2, with D unclear. The V end was cut by 2 bases, the J end by 7 bases, with 8 bases between. The germline V gene has CDR1 MNHNS and CDR2 SASEGT. CDR3 length equals 13 residues.